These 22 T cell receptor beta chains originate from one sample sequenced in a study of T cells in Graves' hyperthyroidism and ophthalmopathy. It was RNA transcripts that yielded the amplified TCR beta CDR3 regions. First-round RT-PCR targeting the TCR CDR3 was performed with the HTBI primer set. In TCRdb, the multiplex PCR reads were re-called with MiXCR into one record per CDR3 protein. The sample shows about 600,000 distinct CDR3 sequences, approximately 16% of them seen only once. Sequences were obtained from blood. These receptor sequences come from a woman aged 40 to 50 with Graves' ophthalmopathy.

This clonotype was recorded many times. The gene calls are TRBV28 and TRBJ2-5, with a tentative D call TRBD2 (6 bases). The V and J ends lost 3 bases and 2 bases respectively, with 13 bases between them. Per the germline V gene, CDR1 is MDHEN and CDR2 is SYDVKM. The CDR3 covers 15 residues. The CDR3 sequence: CASSFGGRTQETQYF. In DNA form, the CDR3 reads TGTGCCAGCAGTTTCGGGGGACGCACGCAAGAGACCCAGTACTTC.

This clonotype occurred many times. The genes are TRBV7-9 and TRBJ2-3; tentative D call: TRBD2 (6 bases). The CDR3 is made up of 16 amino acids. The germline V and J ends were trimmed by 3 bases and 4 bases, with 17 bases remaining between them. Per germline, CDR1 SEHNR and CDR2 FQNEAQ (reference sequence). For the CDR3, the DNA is TGTGCCAGCAGCTTCCGGGACTCGAGGGGCCCAGATACGCAGTATTTT. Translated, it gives CASSFRDSRGPDTQYF.

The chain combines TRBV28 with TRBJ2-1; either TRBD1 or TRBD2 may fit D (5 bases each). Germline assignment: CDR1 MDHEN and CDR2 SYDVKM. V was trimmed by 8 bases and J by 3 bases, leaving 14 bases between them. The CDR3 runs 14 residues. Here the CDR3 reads CASETPGSYNEQFF. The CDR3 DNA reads TGTGCCAGCGAAACCCCAGGGAGCTACAATGAGCAGTTCTTC. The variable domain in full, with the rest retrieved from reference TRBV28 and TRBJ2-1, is DVKVTQSSRYLVKRTGEKVFLECVQDMDHENMFWYRQDPGLGLRLIYFSYDVKMKEKGDIPEGYSVSREKKERFSLILESASTNQTSMYLCASETPGSYNEQFFGPGTRLTVL.

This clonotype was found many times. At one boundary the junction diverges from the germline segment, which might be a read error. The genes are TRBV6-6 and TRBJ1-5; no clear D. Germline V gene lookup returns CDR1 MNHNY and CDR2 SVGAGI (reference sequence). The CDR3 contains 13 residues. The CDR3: CASSDSRLQPQHF. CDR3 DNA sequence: TGTGCCAGCAGTGACTCGAGACTGCAGCCCCAGCATTTT.

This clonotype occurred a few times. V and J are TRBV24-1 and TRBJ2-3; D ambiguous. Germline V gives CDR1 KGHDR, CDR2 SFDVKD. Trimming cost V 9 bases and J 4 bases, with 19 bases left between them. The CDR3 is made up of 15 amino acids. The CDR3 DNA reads TGTGCCACCGCTCCTGGCGGAAGACCCCCAGATACGCAGTATTTT. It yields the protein CATAPGGRPPDTQYF.

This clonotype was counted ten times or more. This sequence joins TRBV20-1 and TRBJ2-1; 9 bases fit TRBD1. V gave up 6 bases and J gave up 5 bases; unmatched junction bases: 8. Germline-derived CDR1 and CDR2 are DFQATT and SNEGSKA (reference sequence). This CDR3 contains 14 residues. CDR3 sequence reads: CSAERDRVNNEQFF. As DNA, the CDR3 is TGCAGTGCAGAGCGGGACAGGGTGAACAATGAGCAGTTCTTC.

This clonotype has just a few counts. The CDR3 loop reads CASMGQGATGELFF. CDR3 bases: TGTGCCAGCATGGGACAGGGGGCAACCGGGGAGCTGTTTTTT. V usage is TRBV6-1 and J usage is TRBJ2-2; TRBD1 matches at 12 bases. Per the germline V gene, CDR1 is MNHNS and CDR2 is SASEGT. J gave up 5 bases and V 7 bases, and 2 bases lay outside the gene matches. This CDR3 contains 14 residues.

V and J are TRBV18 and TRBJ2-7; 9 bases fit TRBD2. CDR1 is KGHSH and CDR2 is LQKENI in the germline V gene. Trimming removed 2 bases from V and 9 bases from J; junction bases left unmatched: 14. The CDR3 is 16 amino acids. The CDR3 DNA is TGTGCCAGCTCACCAGGCGGCGGGAGGGCCGGCCCCGCGCAGTACTTC. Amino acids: CASSPGGGRAGPAQYF.

DNA for the CDR3: TGTGCCAGCAGCCAAGTAGGCTGGGACAGCCGCTCCTACAATGAGCAGTTCTTC. The encoded protein is CASSQVGWDSRSYNEQFF. This rearrangement joins TRBV4-2 to TRBJ2-1; 7 bases match TRBD1. Unmatched junction bases numbered 9, after V lost 1 base and J lost 0 bases. CDR1 and CDR2 from the germline V gene are LGHNA and YNFKEQ. This CDR3 region has 18 residues.

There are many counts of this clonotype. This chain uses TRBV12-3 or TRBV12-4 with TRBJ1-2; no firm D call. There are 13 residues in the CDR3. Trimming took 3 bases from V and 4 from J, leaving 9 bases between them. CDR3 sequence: CASSFGSLYGYTF. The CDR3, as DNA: TGTGCCAGCAGTTTTGGGTCCCTCTATGGCTACACCTTC.

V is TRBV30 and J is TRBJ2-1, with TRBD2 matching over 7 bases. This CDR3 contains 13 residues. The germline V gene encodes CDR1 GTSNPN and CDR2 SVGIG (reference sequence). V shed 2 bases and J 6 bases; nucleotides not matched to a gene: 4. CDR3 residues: CAWSRGDGNEQFF. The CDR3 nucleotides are TGTGCCTGGAGTCGGGGGGATGGCAATGAGCAGTTCTTC.

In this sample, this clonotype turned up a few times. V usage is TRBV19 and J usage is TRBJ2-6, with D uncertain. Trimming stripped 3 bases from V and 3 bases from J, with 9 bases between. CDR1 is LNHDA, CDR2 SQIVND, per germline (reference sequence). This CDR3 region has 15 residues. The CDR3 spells CASSIQADGANVLTF. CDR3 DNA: TGTGCCAGTAGTATTCAGGCAGATGGGGCCAACGTCCTGACTTTC.

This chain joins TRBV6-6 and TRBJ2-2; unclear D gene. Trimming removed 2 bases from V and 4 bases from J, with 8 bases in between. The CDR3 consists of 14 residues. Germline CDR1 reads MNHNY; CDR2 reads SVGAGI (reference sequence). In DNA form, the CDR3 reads TGTGCCAGCAGTTACGGATGGAGCACCGGGGAGCTGTTTTTT. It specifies CASSYGWSTGELFF.

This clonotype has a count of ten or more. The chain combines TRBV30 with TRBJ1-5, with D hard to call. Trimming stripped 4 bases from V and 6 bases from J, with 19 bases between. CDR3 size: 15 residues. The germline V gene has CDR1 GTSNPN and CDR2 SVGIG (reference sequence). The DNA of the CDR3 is TGTGCCTGGAAAACCAGCCAGGCCCGAGGTCAGCCCCAGCATTTT. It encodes CAWKTSQARGQPQHF.

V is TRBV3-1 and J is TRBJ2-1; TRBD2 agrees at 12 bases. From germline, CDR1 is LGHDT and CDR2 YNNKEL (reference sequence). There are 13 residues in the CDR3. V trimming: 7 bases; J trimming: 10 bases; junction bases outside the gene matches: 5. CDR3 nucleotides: TGTGCCAGCAACGATGGACTAGCGGGGGAGCAGTTCTTC. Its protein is CASNDGLAGEQFF.

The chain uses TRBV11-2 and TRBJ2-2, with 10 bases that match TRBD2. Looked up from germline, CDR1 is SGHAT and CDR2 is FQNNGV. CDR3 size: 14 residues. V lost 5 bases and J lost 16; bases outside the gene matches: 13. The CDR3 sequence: CASSPLAGVGPPFF. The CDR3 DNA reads TGTGCCAGCAGCCCCCTAGCGGGAGTGGGCCCTCCGTTTTTT.

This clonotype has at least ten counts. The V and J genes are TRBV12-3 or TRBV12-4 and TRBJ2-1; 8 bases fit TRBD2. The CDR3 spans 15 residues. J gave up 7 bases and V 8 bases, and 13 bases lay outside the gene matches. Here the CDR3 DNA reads TGTGCCAGCGGACCGGGACTAGATGGACGGAATGAGCAGTTCTTC. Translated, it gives CASGPGLDGRNEQFF.

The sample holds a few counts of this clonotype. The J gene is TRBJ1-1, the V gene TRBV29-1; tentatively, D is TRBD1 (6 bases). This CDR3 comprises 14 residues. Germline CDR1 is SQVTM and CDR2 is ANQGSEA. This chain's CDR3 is CRRAFSGADTEAFF. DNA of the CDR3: TGCAGGAGGGCATTTTCGGGGGCGGACACTGAAGCTTTCTTT.

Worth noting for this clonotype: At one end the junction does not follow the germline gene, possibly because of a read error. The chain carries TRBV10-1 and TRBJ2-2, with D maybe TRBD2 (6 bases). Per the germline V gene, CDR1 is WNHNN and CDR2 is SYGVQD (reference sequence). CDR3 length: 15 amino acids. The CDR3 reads CAKDHHPPNTGGLFF. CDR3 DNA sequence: TGCGCCAAGGACCATCACCCCCCGAACACCGGGGGGCTGTTTTTT.

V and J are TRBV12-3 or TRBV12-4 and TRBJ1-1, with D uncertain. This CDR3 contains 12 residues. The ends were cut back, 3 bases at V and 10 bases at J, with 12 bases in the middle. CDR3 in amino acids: CASSFAQGRAFF. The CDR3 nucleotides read TGTGCCAGCAGTTTCGCTCAAGGGCGAGCTTTCTTT.

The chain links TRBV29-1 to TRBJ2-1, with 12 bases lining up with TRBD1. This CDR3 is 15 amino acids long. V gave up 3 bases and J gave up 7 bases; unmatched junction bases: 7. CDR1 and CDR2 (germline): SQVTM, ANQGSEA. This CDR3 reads CSVEWGQGAQNEQFF. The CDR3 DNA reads TGCAGCGTTGAGTGGGGACAGGGGGCGCAGAATGAGCAGTTCTTC.

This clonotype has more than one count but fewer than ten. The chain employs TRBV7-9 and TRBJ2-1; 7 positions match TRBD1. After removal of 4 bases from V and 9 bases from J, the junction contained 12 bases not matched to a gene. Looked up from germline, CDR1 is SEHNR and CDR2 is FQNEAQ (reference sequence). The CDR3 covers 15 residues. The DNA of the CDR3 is TGTGCCAGCAGCTCACGACAGGGCTCCTTGGGTGAGCAGTTCTTC. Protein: CASSSRQGSLGEQFF.